The next 22 T cell receptor beta chains were all read from a single sample in a study of PD-L1 blockade in urothelial cancer. The protocol was immunoSEQ multiplex PCR, while the TCRdb copy is restricted to in-frame clones and leaves out a portion. Of 100,000 or so clones in the sample, about 90% were seen once. The sample was PBMCs, taken around atezolizumab (anti-PD-L1) treatment. The receptors were sampled from a woman of 80 years or more with urothelial cancer.

The CDR3 coding sequence is TGCGCCAGCAGTGAGGGGGGGAGCCCCTACGAGCAGTACTTC. It codes for CASSEGGSPYEQYF. V usage is TRBV10-1 and J usage is TRBJ2-7; D might be TRBD2 (6 bases). Germline lookup yields CDR1 WNHNN and CDR2 SYGVQD (reference sequence). This CDR3 is 14 amino acids long. V shed 2 bases and J shed 2 bases, with 10 bases lying between them.

This chain uses TRBV7-9 with TRBJ1-4, with TRBD1 matching over 8 bases. The J segment lost 5 bases and the V segment lost 2 bases, leaving 1 base of the junction unmatched. The CDR3 is 14 residues long. Germline CDR1 and CDR2: SEHNR and FQNEAQ (reference sequence). The CDR3 DNA follows: TGTGCCAGCAGCTTAACAGGGGGAAATGAAAAACTGTTTTTT. As protein: CASSLTGGNEKLFF.

In this sample, this clone turned up a few times. V and J are TRBV27 and TRBJ2-2, with 7 bases that match TRBD2. Germline V gives CDR1 MNHEY, CDR2 SMNVEV (reference sequence). This CDR3 contains 17 residues. Germline trimming cut 0 bases from V and 6 bases from J; bases unmatched to any gene: 10. CDR3 sequence: CASSLSGGRARAGELFF. The CDR3 bases are TGTGCCAGCAGTTTATCTGGGGGGAGGGCTCGGGCCGGGGAGCTGTTTTTT.

This clone was counted a single time. V usage is TRBV10-1 and J usage is TRBJ1-1; 7 bases agree with TRBD1. V lost 6 bases, J lost 3 bases, and 4 bases stayed unmatched. Looked up from germline, CDR1 is WNHNN and CDR2 is SYGVQD (reference sequence). The CDR3 consists of 13 residues. CDR3 nucleotides: TGCGCCAGCAGAAAGGGGGCCTACACTGAAGCTTTCTTT. Protein: CASRKGAYTEAFF.

For this clone: This CDR3 is also generated by other DNA sequences in the sample. The chain recombines TRBV27 with TRBJ1-5, with 7 bases that match TRBD1. Germline values: CDR1 MNHEY, CDR2 SMNVEV (reference sequence). CDR3 length: 15 residues. The V and J ends lost 4 bases and 2 bases, in that order; junction bases with no gene match: 5. Written as DNA, the CDR3 is TGTGCCAGCAGTTCACAGGGGTTGGGCAATCAGCCCCAGCATTTT. It encodes CASSSQGLGNQPQHF.

This clone was seen once. This chain links TRBV7-3 with TRBJ2-2; D perhaps matches TRBD2 (6 bases). This CDR3 is 16 amino acids long. Germline V gives CDR1 SGHTA, CDR2 FQGTGA. V lost 5 bases to trimming and J lost 0 bases, with 13 bases between them. DNA of the CDR3: TGTGCCAGCAGCCCAATGGGGGGATCGAACACCGGGGAGCTGTTTTTT. Protein sequence: CASSPMGGSNTGELFF.

This chain joins TRBV7-3 and TRBJ2-1; 9 bases fit TRBD2. This CDR3 has 17 amino acids. In germline, CDR1 is SGHTA, CDR2 FQGTGA. The V segment lost 5 bases and the J segment 0 bases; nucleotides outside the gene matches: 8. This CDR3 is CASSLTSGVGSYNEQFF. The DNA of the CDR3 is TGTGCCAGCAGCCTGACTAGCGGTGTCGGCTCCTACAATGAGCAGTTCTTC.

The gene calls are TRBV5-1 and TRBJ2-3; maybe TRBD2 (5 bases). The CDR3 extends over 15 amino acids. Trimming shortened V by 0 bases and J by 4 bases, and 12 bases separated the two germline ends. Germline V gene data show CDR1 as SGHRS and CDR2 as YFSETQ. The CDR3 DNA sequence: TGCGCCAGCAGCTTGGAAGGAGGTAGGGCAGATACGCAGTATTTT. It specifies CASSLEGGRADTQYF.

About this clone: Relative to the germline gene, one junction end is altered; a read error may explain this. The J gene is TRBJ1-1, the V gene TRBV5-1; possibly TRBD1 for D (5 bases). CDR3 length equals 14 residues. CDR1 is SGHRS, CDR2 YFSETQ, per germline. The CDR3 region has the DNA TGCGCCAGCAGCTTGGCCGGGGGGAACCCTGAAGCTTTCTTT. Protein sequence: CASSLAGGNPEAFF.

The chain uses TRBV28 and TRBJ1-2; 7 bases line up with TRBD1. This CDR3 region has 15 residues. V dropped 4 bases and J dropped 1; count of bases not matched to a gene: 6. Germline V gene lookup returns CDR1 MDHEN and CDR2 SYDVKM. The CDR3 DNA sequence: TGTGCCAGCAGTTCCACAGGGGCGGGTAACTATGGCTACACCTTC. The encoded protein is CASSSTGAGNYGYTF.

The rearrangement links TRBV4-2 to TRBJ2-2; 8 bases line up with TRBD2. V shed 6 bases, J shed 1 base, and the junction held 10 bases outside the gene matches. Germline V gene lookup returns CDR1 LGHNA and CDR2 YNFKEQ. This CDR3 contains 17 residues. The CDR3: CASSPRLGRGNTGELFF. In nucleotides, the CDR3 is TGTGCCAGCAGTCCGCGACTCGGGAGGGGGAACACCGGGGAGCTGTTTTTT.

The V call is TRBV30, the J call TRBJ1-3; 9 nucleotides match TRBD1. The V segment lost 0 bases and the J segment 2 bases; nucleotides outside the gene matches: 2. CDR3 length: 15 amino acids. Germline V gives CDR1 GTSNPN, CDR2 SVGIG (reference sequence). The CDR3 DNA reads TGTGCCTGGAGTGTACGACAGGGGGCTGGAAACACCATATATTTT. Its translation is CAWSVRQGAGNTIYF.

The chain links TRBV19 to TRBJ1-1, with unresolved D. The length of the CDR3 is 15 residues. The germline V gene encodes CDR1 LNHDA and CDR2 SQIVND (reference sequence). With 4 bases removed from V and 0 bases from J, the gap between germline ends came to 12 bases. In DNA form, the CDR3 reads TGTGCCAGTAGTAGAGCCCAAACCATGAACACTGAAGCTTTCTTT. Translation: CASSRAQTMNTEAFF. Supplemented by reference TRBV19 and TRBJ1-1, the full variable domain reads DGGITQSPKYLFRKEGQNVTLSCEQNLNHDAMYWYRQDPGQGLRLIYYSQIVNDFQKGDIAEGYSVSREKKESFPLTVTSAQKNPTAFYLCASSRAQTMNTEAFFGQGTRLTVV.

The CDR3 DNA reads as TGTGCCAGCAGTGAGTCCCCGGGGAGCTCCTACGAGCAGTACTTC. It yields the protein CASSESPGSSYEQYF. V and J are TRBV6-1 and TRBJ2-7, with D possibly matching TRBD2 (5 bases). The V gene's germline CDR1 is MNHNS and CDR2 SASEGT. The ends were cut back, 3 bases at V and 0 bases at J, with 12 bases in the middle. CDR3 length: 15 amino acids.

V is TRBV27 and J is TRBJ2-7; D is unclear. Trimming left V 6 bases short and J 0 bases short, with 15 bases between. Germline assignment: CDR1 MNHEY and CDR2 SMNVEV (reference sequence). CDR3 length equals 15 residues. The CDR3 DNA sequence: TGTGCCAGCAGCCGTTCAGGCGTAAGCTCCTACGAGCAGTACTTC. This sequence encodes CASSRSGVSSYEQYF.

J is TRBJ1-5 and V is TRBV30; D perhaps matches TRBD1 (5 bases). This CDR3 region has 13 residues. Germline lookup yields CDR1 GTSNPN and CDR2 SVGIG (reference sequence). V lost 0 bases, J lost 5 bases, and 8 bases lay in between. For the CDR3, the DNA is TGTGCCTGGAGTGTTAGGGGTTATCAGCCCCAGCATTTT. Protein: CAWSVRGYQPQHF.

The gene calls are TRBV9 and TRBJ2-2, with 7 bases identical to TRBD2. The CDR3 spans 16 residues. From germline, CDR1 is SGDLS and CDR2 YYNGEE. V lost 0 bases, J lost 6 bases, and 8 bases stayed unmatched. CDR3 loop: CASSVEGGRRAGELFF. The CDR3 region has the DNA TGTGCCAGCAGCGTAGAGGGCGGGAGACGAGCCGGGGAGCTGTTTTTT.

The rearrangement links TRBV5-1 to TRBJ1-1; tentative D call: TRBD1 (6 bases). V dropped 4 bases and J dropped 2 bases, with 12 bases sitting between them. Germline V gene sequence: CDR1 SGHRS, CDR2 YFSETQ. CDR3 length: 14 amino acids. The CDR3 nucleotides are TGCGCCAGCAGCCCACAGGGCCGTAACACTGAAGCTTTCTTT. It is translated as CASSPQGRNTEAFF.

The chain links TRBV28 to TRBJ1-5; 7 nucleotides match TRBD1. CDR1 and CDR2 (germline): MDHEN, SYDVKM. This CDR3 region has 15 residues. With V trimmed by 5 bases and J by 2 bases, 6 bases remained unmatched. CDR3 bases: TGTGCCAGCAGTCCACAGGGGTTCGGCAATCAGCCCCAGCATTTT. This sequence encodes CASSPQGFGNQPQHF.

The chain employs TRBV30 and TRBJ2-1; D gene uncertain. Germline V gene lookup returns CDR1 GTSNPN and CDR2 SVGIG (reference sequence). Trimming cost V 4 bases and J 9 bases, with 10 bases left between them. This CDR3 region has 11 residues. CDR3 coding DNA: TGTGCCTGGACCGTAAAGAGTGAGCAGTTCTTC. Protein product: CAWTVKSEQFF. The full variable domain, its missing parts supplied by reference TRBV30 and TRBJ2-1, is SQTIHQWPATLVQPVGSPLSLECTVEGTSNPNLYWYRQAAGRGLQLLFYSVGIGQISSEVPQNLSASRPQDRQFILSSKKLLLSDSGFYLCAWTVKSEQFFGPGTRLTVL.

The chain recombines TRBV18 with TRBJ1-3; 8 bases align to TRBD1. Germline-derived CDR1 and CDR2 are KGHSH and LQKENI. This CDR3 is 14 amino acids long. Unmatched junction bases numbered 4, after V lost 7 bases and J lost 2 bases. The CDR3 loop reads CASFDRGTGNTIYF. As DNA, the CDR3 is TGTGCCAGCTTCGACAGGGGAACTGGAAACACCATATATTTT.

CDR3 bases: TGTGCCAGCAGCTCATCCGGCGGGTACCCCTACGAGCAGTACTTC. This translates into CASSSSGGYPYEQYF. The chain joins TRBV5-4 to TRBJ2-7; a weak D match, TRBD2 (5 bases). Germline-derived CDR1 and CDR2 are SGHNT and YYREEE (reference sequence). CDR3 size: 15 residues. V lost 3 bases and J lost 2, with 15 bases in between.